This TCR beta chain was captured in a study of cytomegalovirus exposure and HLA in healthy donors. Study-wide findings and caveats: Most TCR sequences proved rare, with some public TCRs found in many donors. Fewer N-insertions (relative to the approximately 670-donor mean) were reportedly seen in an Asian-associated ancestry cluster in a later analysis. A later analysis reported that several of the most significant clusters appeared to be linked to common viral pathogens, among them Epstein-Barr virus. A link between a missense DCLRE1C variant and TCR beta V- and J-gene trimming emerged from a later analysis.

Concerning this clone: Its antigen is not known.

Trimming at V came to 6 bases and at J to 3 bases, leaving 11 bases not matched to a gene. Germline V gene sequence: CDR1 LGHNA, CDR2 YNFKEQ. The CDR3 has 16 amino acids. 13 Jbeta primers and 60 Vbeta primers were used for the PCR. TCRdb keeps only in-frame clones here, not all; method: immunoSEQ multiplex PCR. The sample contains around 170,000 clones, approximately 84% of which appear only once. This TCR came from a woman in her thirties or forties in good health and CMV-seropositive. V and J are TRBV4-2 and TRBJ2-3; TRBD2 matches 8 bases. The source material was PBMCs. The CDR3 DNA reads TGTGCCAGCAGAAACCTTCGGGGGGGCATTACAGATACGCAGTATTTT. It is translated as CASRNLRGGITDTQYF.